This T cell receptor (beta chain) was sequenced in a study of CD8+CD57+ T cells in acquired aplastic anemia. The wider study: Sorting CD4+ and CD8+ cells gave DNA averaging around 3 ug.

Study outcomes and limitations: Patients shared approximately 30 CD8+ CDR3 sequences with controls.

The use of genomic DNA as template underpinned the TCR beta VDJ and CDR3 profiling. TCRdb ran MiXCR on the reads and lists one entry per CDR3 protein. The sample has 160,000 or so distinct CDR3 sequences; around half are singletons. CDR1 and CDR2 from the germline V gene are SGDLS and YYNGEE. The V end was cut by 0 bases, the J end by 0 bases, with 8 bases between. The CDR3 is 15 residues long. Sequencing involved patients with CD8+CD57+ cell expansion previously shown by flow cytometry. Every one of the patients had aplastic anemia (severe, acquired). In this sample, this clonotype turned up a few times. The antigen remains undetermined.

The chain combines TRBV9 with TRBJ2-3, with D possibly matching TRBD2 (6 bases). The sequenced sample consisted of sorted CD4+, CD8+, or CD8+CD57+ T cells (not recorded which) from PBMCs. The source is a human donor with aplastic anemia. CDR3 sequence reads: CASSVVAGSTDTQYF. For the CDR3, the DNA is TGTGCCAGCAGCGTAGTTGCGGGGAGCACAGATACGCAGTATTTT.